This T cell receptor beta chain originates from a study of T-cell memory formation after mild COVID-19 (dated by TCRdb to the early 2020s). For the wider study: Most TCR sequence clusters were specific to one of the two donors. T-cell clones expanding and contracting after mild COVID-19 in a couple of donors were tracked by longitudinal TCRalpha and TCRbeta repertoire sequencing. Two young, previously healthy adult volunteers, one female and one male, were included in the cohort. What the research found in general, with its limitations: Only a couple of mild cases were covered by the study, and larger cohorts that include severe cases with pre-infection samples were considered necessary. Contracting CD4+ clones were found mainly in CM and EM memory subsets, while CD8+ clones were enriched in EMRA. Some responding clones were found in pre-infection memory, which suggests that pre-existing cross-reactive memory T cells took part in the SARS-CoV-2 response. SARS-CoV-2 specificity was not confirmed for the second-wave clones peaking on day 37. From day 15 to 85, contracting clones showed balanced CD4/CD8 phenotypes, whereas a second wave of clones that expanded from day 15 to 37 leaned towards CD4+.

TCRdb names Illumina NovaSeq 6000 as the instrument used. TCRalpha and TCRbeta cDNA libraries were constructed by 5'RACE with constant-segment primers, with sample barcodes and unique molecular identifiers being introduced. Trizol reagent was used to extract RNA from every sample. The libraries were amplified in two PCR steps, and the second step added a second sample barcode and Illumina TruSeq adapters. Sequencing of libraries was performed on an Illumina NovaSeq with 2 x 150 bp paired-end reads. From the authors' description of their analysis: The reads were demultiplexed and collapsed into UMI-guided consensus sequences using migec v1.2.7. Using mixcr v2.1.11, UMI consensuses were aligned to TRA and TRB V and J templates and then assembled into clonotypes. Clonotypes were classified as expanded or contracted when called significant by both edgeR and NoisET, with noise models trained on biological replicates. edgeR calls used a false discovery rate-adjusted p below 0.01 and a log2 fold-change threshold of 1. PCA with hierarchical clustering of max-normalized trajectories of the 1000 most abundant clonotypes was used as exploratory dynamics analysis. Separately sequenced CD4+ and CD8+ repertoires were used to assign a CD4 or CD8 phenotype to each responding clone. The public reads were reanalyzed by TCRdb: fastp trimming at Q25, MiXCR alignment, in-frame beta chains only. Identical CDR3 protein sequences are pooled into one entry, listed with their most common genes and DNA. These V and J calls originate from TCRdb's pipeline instead of the authors' own analysis. Recorded for this sample are about 430,000 distinct CDR3 sequences; roughly 18% of them occurred a single time. The biggest ten clones account for roughly 21% of the sample.

V and J are trimmed by 1 base and 1 base, and the gene matches miss 1 base of the junction. The CDR3, cysteine through phenylalanine, is 15 amino acids long. The CDR3 DNA has 45 bases and is translated from base 1. According to the germline V gene, CDR1 reads SGHDN and CDR2 reads FVKESK. This clonotype has ten or more counts. Its specific antigen is unknown. No qualities accompany the bases; no much larger clone lies one base away. Ficoll-Paque density gradient centrifugation was the method used to isolate PBMCs. The TCR originated in a man aged 18-30 years who had mild COVID-19 (a few samples of this study predate the infection). The sample titles of this study are shuffled in the database, so cell type and time point are left out; the donor was told from shared clones. The V and J segments used are TRBV14 and TRBJ2-7, with TRBD1 identical over 10 junction bases. The source material was PBMCs or a T cell subset sorted from them (not recorded which). The DNA sequence is TGTGCCAGCAGCCAAGGACAGGGGGCATCCTACGAGCAGTACTTC. Its product reads: CASSQGQGASYEQYF.